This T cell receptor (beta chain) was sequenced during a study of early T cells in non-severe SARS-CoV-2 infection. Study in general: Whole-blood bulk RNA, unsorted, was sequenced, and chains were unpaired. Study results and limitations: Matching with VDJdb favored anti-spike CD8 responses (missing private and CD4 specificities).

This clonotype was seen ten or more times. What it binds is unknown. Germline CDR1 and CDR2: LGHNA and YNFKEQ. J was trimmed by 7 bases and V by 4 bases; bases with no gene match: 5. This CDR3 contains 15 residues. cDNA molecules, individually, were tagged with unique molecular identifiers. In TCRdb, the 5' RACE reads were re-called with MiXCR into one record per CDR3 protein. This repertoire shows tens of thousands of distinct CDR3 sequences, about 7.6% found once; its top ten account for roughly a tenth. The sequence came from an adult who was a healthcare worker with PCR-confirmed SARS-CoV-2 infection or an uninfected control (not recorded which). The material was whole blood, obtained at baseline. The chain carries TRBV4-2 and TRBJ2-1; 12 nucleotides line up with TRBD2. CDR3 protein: CASSPPSGRANEQFF. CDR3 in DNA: TGTGCCAGCAGCCCCCCTAGCGGGAGGGCGAATGAGCAGTTCTTC.